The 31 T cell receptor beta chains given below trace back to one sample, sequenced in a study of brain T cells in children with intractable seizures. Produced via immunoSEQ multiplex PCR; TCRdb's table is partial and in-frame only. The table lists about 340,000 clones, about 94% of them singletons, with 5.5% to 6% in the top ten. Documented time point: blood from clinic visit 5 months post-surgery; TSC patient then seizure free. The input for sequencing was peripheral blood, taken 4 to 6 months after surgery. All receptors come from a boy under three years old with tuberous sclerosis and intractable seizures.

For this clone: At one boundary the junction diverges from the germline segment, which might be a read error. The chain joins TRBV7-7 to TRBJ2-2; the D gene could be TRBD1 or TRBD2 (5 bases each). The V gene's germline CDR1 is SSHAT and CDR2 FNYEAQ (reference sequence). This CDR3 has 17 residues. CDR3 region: CASSLRPWDQNTGELFF. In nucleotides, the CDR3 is TGTGCTAGCAGCTTACGTCCTTGGGACCAGAACACCGGGGAGCTGTTTTTT. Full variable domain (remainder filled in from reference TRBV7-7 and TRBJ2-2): GAGVSQSPRYKVTKRGQDVTLRCDPISSHATLYWYQQALGQGPEFLTYFNYEAQPDKSGLPSDRFSAERPEGSISTLTIQRTEQRDSAMYRCASSLRPWDQNTGELFFGEGSRLTVL.

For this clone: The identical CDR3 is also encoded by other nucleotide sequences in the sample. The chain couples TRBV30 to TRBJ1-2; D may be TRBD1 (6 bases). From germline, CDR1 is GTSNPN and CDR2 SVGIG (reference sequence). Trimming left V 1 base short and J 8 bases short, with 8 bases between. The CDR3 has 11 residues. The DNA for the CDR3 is TGTGCCTGGAGTGCGGGGGGCGGCTACACCTTC. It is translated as CAWSAGGGYTF.

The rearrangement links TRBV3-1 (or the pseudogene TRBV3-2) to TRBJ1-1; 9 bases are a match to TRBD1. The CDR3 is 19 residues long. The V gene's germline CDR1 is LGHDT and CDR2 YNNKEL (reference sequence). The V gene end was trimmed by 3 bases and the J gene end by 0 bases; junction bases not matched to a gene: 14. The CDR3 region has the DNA TGTGCCAGCAGCCAGGCAAGTGCCGGGACAGGGAACATGAACACTGAAGCTTTCTTT. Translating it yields CASSQASAGTGNMNTEAFF.

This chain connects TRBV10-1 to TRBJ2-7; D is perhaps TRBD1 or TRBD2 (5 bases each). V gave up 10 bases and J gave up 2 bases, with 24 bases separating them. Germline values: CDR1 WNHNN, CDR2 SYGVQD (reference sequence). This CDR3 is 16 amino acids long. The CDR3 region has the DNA TGCGCCAACCCAATGAACGACACCGGGACCCCCTACGAGCAGTACTTC. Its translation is CANPMNDTGTPYEQYF.

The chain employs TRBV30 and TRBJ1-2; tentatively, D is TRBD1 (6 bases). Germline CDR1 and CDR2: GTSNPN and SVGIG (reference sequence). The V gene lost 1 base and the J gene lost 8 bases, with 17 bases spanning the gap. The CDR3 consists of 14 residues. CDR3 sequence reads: CAWSAFRGGRGYTF. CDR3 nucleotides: TGTGCCTGGAGTGCCTTCAGGGGCGGGCGGGGCTACACCTTC.

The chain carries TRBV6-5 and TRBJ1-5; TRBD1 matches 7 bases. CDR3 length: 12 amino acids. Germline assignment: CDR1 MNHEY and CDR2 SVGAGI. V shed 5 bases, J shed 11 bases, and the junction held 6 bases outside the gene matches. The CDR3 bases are TGTGCCAGCAGTCGACAGGGAGGGACCCAGCATTTT. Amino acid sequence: CASSRQGGTQHF.

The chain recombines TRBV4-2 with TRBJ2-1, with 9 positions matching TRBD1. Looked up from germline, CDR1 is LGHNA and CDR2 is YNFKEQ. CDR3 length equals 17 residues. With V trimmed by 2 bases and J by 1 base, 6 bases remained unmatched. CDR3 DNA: TGTGCCAGCAGCCAAAGGACAGGGGCCCTATCCTACAATGAGCAGTTCTTC. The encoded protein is CASSQRTGALSYNEQFF.

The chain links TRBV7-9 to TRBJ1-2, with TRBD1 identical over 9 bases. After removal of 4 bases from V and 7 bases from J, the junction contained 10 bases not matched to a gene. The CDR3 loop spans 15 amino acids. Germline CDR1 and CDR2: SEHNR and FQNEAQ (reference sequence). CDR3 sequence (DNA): TGTGCCAGCAGCTCCACCCGGGACAGGGAAAGTGGCTACACCTTC. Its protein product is CASSSTRDRESGYTF.

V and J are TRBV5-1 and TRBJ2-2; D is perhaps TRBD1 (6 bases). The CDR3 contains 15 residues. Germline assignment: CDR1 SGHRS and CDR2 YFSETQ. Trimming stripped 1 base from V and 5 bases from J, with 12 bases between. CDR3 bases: TGCGCCAGCAGCTTGAGGGGGTCCGGGACCGGGGAGCTGTTTTTT. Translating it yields CASSLRGSGTGELFF.

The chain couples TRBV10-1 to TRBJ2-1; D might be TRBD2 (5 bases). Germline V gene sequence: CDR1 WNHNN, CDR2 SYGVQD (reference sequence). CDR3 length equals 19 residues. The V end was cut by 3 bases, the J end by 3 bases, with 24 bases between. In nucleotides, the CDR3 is TGCGCCAGCAGTGATGCTGAGTGCGGAGTAGCGACCATCTACAATGAGCAGTTCTTC. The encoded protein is CASSDAECGVATIYNEQFF.

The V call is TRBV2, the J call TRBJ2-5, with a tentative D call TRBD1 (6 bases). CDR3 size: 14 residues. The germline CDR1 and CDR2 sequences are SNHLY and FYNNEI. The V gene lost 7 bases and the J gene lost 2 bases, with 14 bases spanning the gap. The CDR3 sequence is CASNQMDRQETQYF. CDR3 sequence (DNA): TGTGCCAGCAATCAGATGGACAGACAAGAGACCCAGTACTTC.

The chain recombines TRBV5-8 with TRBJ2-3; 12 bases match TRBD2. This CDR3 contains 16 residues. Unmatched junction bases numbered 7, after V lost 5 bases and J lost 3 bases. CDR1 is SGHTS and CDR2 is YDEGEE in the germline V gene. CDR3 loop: CASRKTSGSFTDTQYF. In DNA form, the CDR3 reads TGTGCCAGCAGGAAGACTAGCGGGAGTTTTACAGATACGCAGTATTTT.

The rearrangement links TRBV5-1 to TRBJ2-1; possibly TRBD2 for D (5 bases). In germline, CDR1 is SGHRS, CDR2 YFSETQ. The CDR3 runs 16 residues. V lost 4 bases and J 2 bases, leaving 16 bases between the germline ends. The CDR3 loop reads CASSLQLVAPYNEQFF. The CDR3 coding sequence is TGCGCCAGCAGCCTCCAACTAGTAGCACCCTACAATGAGCAGTTCTTC.

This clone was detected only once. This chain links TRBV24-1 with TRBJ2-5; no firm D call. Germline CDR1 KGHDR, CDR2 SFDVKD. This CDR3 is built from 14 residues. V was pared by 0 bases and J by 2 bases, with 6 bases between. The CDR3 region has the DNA TGTGCCACCAGTGATTTGTCCTCGCAAGAGACCCAGTACTTC. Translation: CATSDLSSQETQYF.

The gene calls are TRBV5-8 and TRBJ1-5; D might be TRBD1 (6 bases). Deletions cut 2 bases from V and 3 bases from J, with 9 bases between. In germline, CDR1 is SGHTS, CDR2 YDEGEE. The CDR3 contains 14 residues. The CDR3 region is CASSLQGNNQPQHF. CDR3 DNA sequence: TGTGCCAGCAGCTTACAGGGAAACAATCAGCCCCAGCATTTT.

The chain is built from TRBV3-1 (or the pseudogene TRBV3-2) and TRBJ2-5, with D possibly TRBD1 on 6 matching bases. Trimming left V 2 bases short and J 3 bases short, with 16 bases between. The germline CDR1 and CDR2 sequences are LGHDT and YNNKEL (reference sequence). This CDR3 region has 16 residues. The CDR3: CASSQQAGEGEETQYF. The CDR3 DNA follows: TGTGCCAGCAGCCAACAGGCAGGGGAAGGGGAAGAGACCCAGTACTTC.

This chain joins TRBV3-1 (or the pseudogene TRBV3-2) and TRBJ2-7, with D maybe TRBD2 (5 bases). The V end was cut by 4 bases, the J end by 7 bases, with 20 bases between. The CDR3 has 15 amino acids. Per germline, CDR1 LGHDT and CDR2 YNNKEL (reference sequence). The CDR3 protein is CASSPQRPWTGEQYF. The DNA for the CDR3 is TGTGCCAGCAGCCCCCAAAGACCCTGGACGGGGGAGCAGTACTTC.

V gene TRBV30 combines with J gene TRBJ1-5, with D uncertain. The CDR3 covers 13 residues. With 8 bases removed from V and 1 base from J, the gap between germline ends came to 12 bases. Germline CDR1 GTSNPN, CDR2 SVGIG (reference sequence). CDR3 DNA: TGTGCCCTGCGACAAGGCAGCAATCAGCCCCAGCATTTT. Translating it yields CALRQGSNQPQHF.

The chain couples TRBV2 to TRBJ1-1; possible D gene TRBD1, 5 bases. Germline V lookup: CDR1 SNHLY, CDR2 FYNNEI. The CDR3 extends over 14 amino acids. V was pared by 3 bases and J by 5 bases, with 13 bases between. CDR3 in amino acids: CASSDPGRQTEAFF. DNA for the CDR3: TGTGCCAGCAGTGACCCAGGCAGACAGACTGAAGCTTTCTTT.

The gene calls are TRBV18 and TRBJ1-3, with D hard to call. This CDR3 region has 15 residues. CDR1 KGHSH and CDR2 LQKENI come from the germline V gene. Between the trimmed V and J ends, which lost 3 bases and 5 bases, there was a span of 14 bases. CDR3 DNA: TGTGCCAGCTCACCCGCGGCGGGTCGACGAAACACCATATATTTT. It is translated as CASSPAAGRRNTIYF.

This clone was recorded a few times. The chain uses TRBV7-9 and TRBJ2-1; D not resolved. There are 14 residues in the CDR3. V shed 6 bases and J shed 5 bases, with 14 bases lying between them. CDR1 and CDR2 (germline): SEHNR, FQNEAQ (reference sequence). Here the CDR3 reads CASRYRASNNEQFF. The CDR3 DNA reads TGTGCCAGCAGATACCGGGCCAGTAACAATGAGCAGTTCTTC. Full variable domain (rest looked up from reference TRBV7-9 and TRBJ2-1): DTGVSQNPRHKITKRGQNVTFRCDPISEHNRLYWYRQTLGQGPEFLTYFQNEAQLEKSRLLSDRFSAERPKGSFSTLEIQRTEQGDSAMYLCASRYRASNNEQFFGPGTRLTVL.

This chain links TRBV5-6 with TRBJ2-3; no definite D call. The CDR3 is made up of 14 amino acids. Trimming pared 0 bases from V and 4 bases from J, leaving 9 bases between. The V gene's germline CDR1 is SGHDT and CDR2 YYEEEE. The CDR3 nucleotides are TGTGCCAGCAGCTTGGGTGTAGTCCCAGATACGCAGTATTTT. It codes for CASSLGVVPDTQYF.

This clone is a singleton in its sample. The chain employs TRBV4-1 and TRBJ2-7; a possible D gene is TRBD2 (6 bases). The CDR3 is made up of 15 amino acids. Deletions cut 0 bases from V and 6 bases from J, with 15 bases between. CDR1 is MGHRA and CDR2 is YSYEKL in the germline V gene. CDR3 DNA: TGCGCCAGCAGCCAAGAAGGCGGGAACGGTCTCGAGCAGTACTTC. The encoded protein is CASSQEGGNGLEQYF.

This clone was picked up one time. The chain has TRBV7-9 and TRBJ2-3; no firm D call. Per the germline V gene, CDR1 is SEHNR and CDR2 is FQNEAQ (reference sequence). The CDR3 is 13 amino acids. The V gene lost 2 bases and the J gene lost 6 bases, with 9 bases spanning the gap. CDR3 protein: CASSLLAFDTQYF. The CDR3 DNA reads TGTGCCAGCAGCTTACTTGCTTTCGATACGCAGTATTTT.

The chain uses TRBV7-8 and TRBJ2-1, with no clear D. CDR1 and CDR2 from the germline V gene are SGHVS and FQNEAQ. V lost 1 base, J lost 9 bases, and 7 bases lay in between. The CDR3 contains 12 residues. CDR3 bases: TGTGCCAGCAGCTTAGGTAAGGGTGAGCAGTTCTTC. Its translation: CASSLGKGEQFF.

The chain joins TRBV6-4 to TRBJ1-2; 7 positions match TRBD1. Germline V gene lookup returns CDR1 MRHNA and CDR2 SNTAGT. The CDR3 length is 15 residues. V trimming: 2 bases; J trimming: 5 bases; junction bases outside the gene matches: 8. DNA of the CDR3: TGTGCCAGCAGTGACCCGGCCAGGGGGGTTTATGGCTACACCTTC. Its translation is CASSDPARGVYGYTF.

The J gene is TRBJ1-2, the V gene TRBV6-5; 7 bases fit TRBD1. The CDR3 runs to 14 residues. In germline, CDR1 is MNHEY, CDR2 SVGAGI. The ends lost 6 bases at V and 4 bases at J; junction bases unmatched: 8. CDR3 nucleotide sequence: TGTGCCAGCAGACAGGGGCCATTAGGCTATGGCTACACCTTC. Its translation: CASRQGPLGYGYTF.

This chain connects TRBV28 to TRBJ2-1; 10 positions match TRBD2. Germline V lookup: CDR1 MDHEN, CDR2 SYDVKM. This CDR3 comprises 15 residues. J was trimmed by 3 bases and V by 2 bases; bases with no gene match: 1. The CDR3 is CASSLGTSDYNEQFF. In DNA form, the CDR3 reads TGTGCCAGCAGTTTAGGGACTAGCGACTACAATGAGCAGTTCTTC.

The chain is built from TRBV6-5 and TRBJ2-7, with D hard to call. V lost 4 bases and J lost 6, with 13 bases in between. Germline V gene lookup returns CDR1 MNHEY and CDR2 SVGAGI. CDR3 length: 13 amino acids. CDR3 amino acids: CASSCSSPPEQYF. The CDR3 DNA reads TGTGCCAGCAGTTGCTCGAGTCCCCCCGAGCAGTACTTC.

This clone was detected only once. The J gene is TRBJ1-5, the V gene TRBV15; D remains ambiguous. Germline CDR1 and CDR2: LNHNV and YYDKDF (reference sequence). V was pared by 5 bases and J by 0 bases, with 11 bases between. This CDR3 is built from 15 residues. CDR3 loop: CATSPDGDSNQPQHF. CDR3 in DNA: TGTGCCACCAGCCCCGACGGGGATAGCAATCAGCCCCAGCATTTT.

The CDR3 sequence is CASSLGQTNTEAFF. The CDR3 coding sequence is TGTGCCAGCAGCTTGGGACAGACGAACACTGAAGCTTTCTTT. The chain combines TRBV9 with TRBJ1-1; TRBD1 aligns across 7 bases. CDR1 and CDR2 from the germline V gene are SGDLS and YYNGEE. Germline trimming cut 4 bases from V and 1 base from J; bases unmatched to any gene: 4. The CDR3 is made up of 14 amino acids.